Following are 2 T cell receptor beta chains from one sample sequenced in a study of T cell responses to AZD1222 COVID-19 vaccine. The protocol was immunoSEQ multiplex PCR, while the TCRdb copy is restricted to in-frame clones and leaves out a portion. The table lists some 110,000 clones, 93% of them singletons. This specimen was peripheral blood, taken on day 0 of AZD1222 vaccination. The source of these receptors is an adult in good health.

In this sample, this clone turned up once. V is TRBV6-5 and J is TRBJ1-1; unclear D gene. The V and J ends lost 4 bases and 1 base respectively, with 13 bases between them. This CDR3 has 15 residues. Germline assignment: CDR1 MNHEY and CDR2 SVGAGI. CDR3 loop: CASSSVQARNTEAFF. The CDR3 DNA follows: TGTGCCAGCAGTTCCGTTCAGGCGCGGAACACTGAAGCTTTCTTT.

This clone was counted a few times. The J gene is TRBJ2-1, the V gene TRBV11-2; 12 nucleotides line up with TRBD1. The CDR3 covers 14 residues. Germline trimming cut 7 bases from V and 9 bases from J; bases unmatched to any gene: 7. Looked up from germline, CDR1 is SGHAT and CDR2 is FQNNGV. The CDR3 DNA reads TGTGCCAGCATCCGGGACAGGGGGCGCATTGAGCAGTTCTTC. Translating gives CASIRDRGRIEQFF.